This is a list of T cell receptor beta chains from one sample in a study of cytomegalovirus exposure and HLA in healthy donors. Assay used: immunoSEQ multiplex PCR; TCRdb lists only in-frame clones, some missing. In the table there are about 120,000 clones, about 89% of which are singletons. The sequenced sample consisted of PBMCs. The source of these receptors is a woman under 30 in good health and CMV-seronegative. CDR3s include the opening cysteine and the closing phenylalanine or tryptophan. Fields, in order: J gene, V gene, clone size, D gene, CDR3 DNA, CDR3 protein. A D gene is named only where the DNA matches it firmly. The size of a clone is reported for some rows only, either as once, few or many, or as a class for expanded clones.

>TRBJ2-3|TRBV7-2|.|.
TGTGCCAGCAGCTTCCTAGGATTGGCGGGGCGGGATTACACAGATACGCAGTATTTT
CASSFLGLAGRDYTDTQYF
>TRBJ2-2|TRBV4-1|.|TRBD2
TGCGCCAGCAAACCCCTTAGCGGGAGTGGAACCGGGGAGCTGTTTTTT
CASKPLSGSGTGELFF
>TRBJ1-5|TRBV27|.|.
TGTGCCAGCAGTTTAAGCCCCTCAGGGCCCCAGCATTTT
CASSLSPSGPQHF
>TRBJ1-2|TRBV4-1|once|.
TGCGCCAGCAGCCAAGACACGGCGGTCTATGGCTACACCTTC
CASSQDTAVYGYTF
>TRBJ1-1|TRBV5-4|.|TRBD1
TGTGCCAGCAGCCACCTGACAGGGAGGACTGAAGCTTTCTTT
CASSHLTGRTEAFF
>TRBJ2-3|TRBV18|.|.
TGTGCCAGCTCACCACAGCGGACCACAGATACGCAGTATTTT
CASSPQRTTDTQYF
>TRBJ2-5|TRBV12-5|.|TRBD2
TGTGCTAGTGGTTTGGGGACTAGCGACGGAGAGACCCAGTACTTC
CASGLGTSDGETQYF
>TRBJ2-7|TRBV11-2|.|TRBD2
TGTGCCAGCAGCCTCTACCTGGGCGGGGGTATGAGGGAGCAGTACTTC
CASSLYLGGGMREQYF
>TRBJ2-7|TRBV4-1|.|.
TGCGCCAGCAGCCAAGATTGGGACTCCCTCGGGGAGTACGAGCAGTACTTC
CASSQDWDSLGEYEQYF
>TRBJ1-1|TRBV30|.|TRBD1
TGTGCCTTGGACAGGGTCAGAAACACTGAAGCTTTCTTT
CALDRVRNTEAFF
>TRBJ2-5|TRBV19|.|.
TGTGCCAGTTCGGGCGGGGAGACCCAGTACTTC
CASSGGETQYF
>TRBJ2-3|TRBV7-8|.|.
TGTGCCAGCCAGGGCAGGCGCACAGATACGCAGTATTTT
CASQGRRTDTQYF
>TRBJ2-7|TRBV20-1|.|TRBD1
TGCAGTGGACAGGGTTCCTACGAGCAGTACTTC
CSGQGSYEQYF
>TRBJ2-7|TRBV2|.|TRBD1
TGTGCCAGCAGGGACAGGGGGGGCTCCTACGAGCAGTACTTC
CASRDRGGSYEQYF